The clone carrying this T cell receptor (beta chain) has more than one count but fewer than ten. This sample stems from a study of blood T cell repertoires in COVID-19. Study context: The analysed material was cDNA or gDNA that came from T cells, B-cell-depleted T cells, or PBMCs.

Trimming took 4 bases from V and 4 from J, leaving 7 bases between them. Looked up from germline, CDR1 is SNHLY and CDR2 is FYNNEI. The CDR3 sequence is 12 residues long. Seattle cases were enrolled at active infection and followed longitudinally. As handled by the study authors: By means of reference gene primer amplification, nucleated cell counts were estimated. Assay: immunoSEQ multiplex PCR; the TCRdb copy retains only in-frame clones and omits some. V, J and clone size reflect that table, while D and trimming were determined from the DNA. The table shows 65,000 or so clones, with over 80% occurring only once.

This receptor was identified in a young man with COVID-19, enrolled during active disease. The sequenced sample was peripheral blood. This rearrangement joins TRBV2 to TRBJ1-2, with D perhaps TRBD1 (5 bases). The CDR3 region has the DNA TGTGCCAGCAGTGCGACAGCCTATGGCTACACCTTC. Its translation is CASSATAYGYTF.